This passage covers 22 T cell receptor beta chains from one sample sequenced in a study of cytomegalovirus exposure and HLA in healthy donors. The PCR had 60 Vbeta and 13 Jbeta primers. The table came from immunoSEQ multiplex PCR; TCRdb's copy has only in-frame clones and leaves some out. The profile shows about 88,000 clones, around 80% of them singletons. The sequencing input was PBMCs. The source is a man aged 25-45 years in good health and CMV-seronegative.

The chain couples TRBV2 to TRBJ1-2, with D unclear. Germline V CDR1 and CDR2: SNHLY, FYNNEI. V lost 8 bases to trimming and J lost 5 bases, with 15 bases between them. The CDR3 is made up of 13 amino acids. CDR3 residues: CASVQAPGYGYTF. As DNA, the CDR3 is TGTGCCAGCGTCCAGGCCCCGGGATATGGCTACACCTTC.

This clone was seen only a few times. The chain joins TRBV6-1 to TRBJ1-6, with TRBD1 identical over 8 bases. The V segment lost 1 base and the J segment 14 bases; nucleotides outside the gene matches: 7. This CDR3 contains 14 residues. CDR1 and CDR2 (germline): MNHNS, SASEGT. In DNA form, the CDR3 reads TGTGCCAGCAGTGAAGGGACAGGGTTTAGGGCCCTCCACTTT. Its protein product is CASSEGTGFRALHF.

The sample holds one count of this clone. This chain links TRBV9 with TRBJ2-5; 11 nucleotides align to TRBD2. The CDR3 covers 17 residues. Trimming at V came to 1 base and at J to 2 bases, leaving 7 bases not matched to a gene. CDR1 and CDR2 (germline): SGDLS, YYNGEE. CDR3 sequence: CASSVQPRTSGQETQYF. Written as DNA, the CDR3 is TGTGCCAGCAGCGTACAACCACGGACTAGCGGGCAAGAGACCCAGTACTTC.

V usage is TRBV5-1 and J usage is TRBJ2-1, with 10 bases aligning to TRBD1. J gave up 9 bases and V 2 bases, and 8 bases lay outside the gene matches. Germline CDR1 SGHRS, CDR2 YFSETQ. The CDR3 consists of 15 residues. CDR3 nucleotides: TGCGCCAGCAGCTTACCGGGACAGGGGTTAAGTGAGCAGTTCTTC. This codes for CASSLPGQGLSEQFF.

The chain employs TRBV7-2 and TRBJ1-3, with D maybe TRBD1 (6 bases). The CDR3 sequence is 15 residues long. V was pared by 5 bases and J by 2 bases, with 13 bases between. Germline V gene lookup returns CDR1 SGHTA and CDR2 FQGNSA. The DNA of the CDR3 is TGTGCCAGCAGCAACTACAGGGCTACTGGAAACACCATATATTTT. Protein sequence: CASSNYRATGNTIYF.

V and J are TRBV4-1 and TRBJ1-5; possibly TRBD1 for D (5 bases). This CDR3 is 14 amino acids long. The V gene lost 0 bases and the J gene lost 10 bases, with 13 bases spanning the gap. CDR1 is MGHRA and CDR2 is YSYEKL in the germline V gene. CDR3 loop: CASSQEEGLKPQHF. CDR3 sequence (DNA): TGCGCCAGCAGCCAAGAGGAGGGACTAAAACCCCAGCATTTT.

The V and J genes are TRBV28 and TRBJ2-7, with 10 bases that match TRBD1. Germline CDR1 is MDHEN and CDR2 is SYDVKM. Trimming cost V 10 bases and J 7 bases; bases outside gene matches: 10. The CDR3 has 13 amino acids. CDR3 nucleotides: TGTGCCACCAGGACAGGGGGTTCCCGGGAGCAGTACTTC. Encoded protein: CATRTGGSREQYF.

The chain employs TRBV6-6 and TRBJ2-7; D might be TRBD1 (5 bases). Trimming removed 5 bases from V and 5 bases from J, with 16 bases in between. CDR1 MNHNY and CDR2 SVGAGI come from the germline V gene (reference sequence). This CDR3 is built from 14 residues. CDR3 sequence: CASSTDTGPNEQYF. CDR3 sequence (DNA): TGTGCCAGCAGTACGGACACAGGTCCAAACGAGCAGTACTTC.

The genes are TRBV7-2 and TRBJ2-7, with a tentative D call TRBD1 (6 bases). Trimming stripped 5 bases from V and 3 bases from J, with 14 bases between. The germline V gene encodes CDR1 SGHTA and CDR2 FQGNSA. The CDR3 spans 14 residues. Here the CDR3 DNA reads TGTGCCAGCAGCGGACAGTATGGGGGCTACGAGCAGTACTTC. Its translation: CASSGQYGGYEQYF.

This rearrangement joins TRBV5-6 to TRBJ2-3; D unclear. V was cut by 0 bases and J by 6 bases, with 14 bases left in between. The CDR3 has 15 residues. The germline V gene encodes CDR1 SGHDT and CDR2 YYEEEE. This CDR3 is CASSLAAGSLDTQYF. DNA for the CDR3: TGTGCCAGCAGCTTGGCGGCAGGCTCGTTGGATACGCAGTATTTT.

V usage is TRBV7-9 and J usage is TRBJ2-2, with 8 bases lining up with TRBD2. The germline gives CDR1 SEHNR, CDR2 FQNEAQ (reference sequence). This CDR3 spans 16 amino acids. The junction had 11 bases not matched to a gene; V was cut back by 7 bases and J by 4 bases. The CDR3, as DNA: TGTGCCAGCACCAAGGGCGGGGGGCCGAGCACCGGGGAGCTGTTTTTT. Translating gives CASTKGGGPSTGELFF.

This rearrangement joins TRBV10-3 to TRBJ1-2; no definite D call. V was trimmed by 6 bases and J by 7 bases, leaving 18 bases between them. This CDR3 is built from 14 residues. From germline, CDR1 is ENHRY and CDR2 SYGVKD. As DNA, the CDR3 is TGTGCCATCAGGCCCGGAGAGCCCCGGATTGGCTACACCTTC. This encodes CAIRPGEPRIGYTF.

This clone was seen a handful of times. The V gene is TRBV2, the J gene TRBJ2-2; possibly TRBD1 for D (6 bases). The CDR3 has 15 residues. The V gene's germline CDR1 is SNHLY and CDR2 FYNNEI. V was clipped by 4 bases and J by 5 bases, with 14 bases between them. DNA for the CDR3: TGTGCCAGCAGTGTTCAAGAGGGGGTGACCGGGGAGCTGTTTTTT. It translates to CASSVQEGVTGELFF.

V is TRBV7-8 and J is TRBJ1-1; 8 bases fit TRBD1. V lost 2 bases to trimming and J lost 1 base; unmatched junction nucleotides: 6. The CDR3 contains 16 residues. The germline CDR1 and CDR2 sequences are SGHVS and FQNEAQ. This CDR3 reads CASSLTPDRANTEAFF. The CDR3 nucleotides read TGTGCCAGCAGCTTAACTCCGGACAGGGCGAACACTGAAGCTTTCTTT.

The chain employs TRBV9 and TRBJ2-7, with 7 bases identical to TRBD2. V trimming: 2 bases; J trimming: 5 bases; junction bases outside the gene matches: 7. In germline, CDR1 is SGDLS, CDR2 YYNGEE. The CDR3 covers 14 residues. The CDR3 loop is CASSVRESPNEQYF. DNA for the CDR3: TGTGCCAGCAGCGTGCGGGAGTCCCCCAACGAGCAGTACTTC. The full variable domain, with the rest looked up from reference TRBV9 and TRBJ2-7, is DSGVTQTPKHLITATGQRVTLRCSPRSGDLSVYWYQQSLDQGLQFLIQYYNGEERAKGNILERFSAQQFPDLHSELNLSSLELGDSALYFCASSVRESPNEQYFGPGTRLTVT.

This clone has a handful of counts. The chain employs TRBV7-8 and TRBJ1-2; a possible D gene is TRBD1 (6 bases). V was shortened by 1 base and J by 6 bases, with 9 bases between the two germline ends. Per germline, CDR1 SGHVS and CDR2 FQNEAQ. This CDR3 region has 13 residues. CDR3 DNA: TGTGCCAGCAGCTTAGTCACAGGGAATGGCTACACCTTC. Protein product: CASSLVTGNGYTF.

This clone was observed a handful of times. The chain couples TRBV18 to TRBJ1-1; D uncertain. CDR1 is KGHSH, CDR2 LQKENI, per germline. The germline V and J ends were trimmed by 1 base and 1 base, with 19 bases remaining between them. The CDR3 totals 18 residues. The CDR3 sequence is CASSPLHIARGGNTEAFF. The CDR3 coding sequence is TGTGCCAGCTCACCACTACATATCGCCCGTGGAGGGAACACTGAAGCTTTCTTT.

The rearrangement links TRBV2 to TRBJ2-7; 11 bases match TRBD1. V lost 7 bases, J lost 6 bases, and 8 bases stayed unmatched. The CDR3 is 14 residues long. Germline loops: CDR1 SNHLY, CDR2 FYNNEI. The CDR3 DNA is TGTGCCAGCACTCTGGACAGGGGGCCGGGCGAGCAGTACTTC. Protein: CASTLDRGPGEQYF.

This clone was seen a handful of times. The chain uses TRBV4-1 and TRBJ1-5; no clear D gene. V was pared by 3 bases and J by 1 base, with 13 bases between. Germline values: CDR1 MGHRA, CDR2 YSYEKL. There are 16 residues in the CDR3. CDR3 residues: CASSQRGSGSNQPQHF. CDR3 DNA sequence: TGCGCCAGCAGCCAGCGGGGTAGCGGGAGCAATCAGCCCCAGCATTTT.

This clone was counted only a few times. The chain combines TRBV30 with TRBJ1-2; TRBD1 matches at 8 bases. CDR3 length: 13 residues. The V gene's germline CDR1 is GTSNPN and CDR2 SVGIG (reference sequence). V lost 4 bases, J lost 3 bases, and 4 bases stayed unmatched. The CDR3 protein is CAWTGGNYYGYTF. The CDR3 nucleotides read TGTGCCTGGACAGGGGGCAATTACTATGGCTACACCTTC.

V gene TRBV6-5 combines with J gene TRBJ1-5; TRBD1 matches at 10 bases. The CDR3 sequence is 16 residues long. The V segment lost 0 bases and the J segment 6 bases; nucleotides outside the gene matches: 5. Germline CDR1 is MNHEY and CDR2 is SVGAGI. DNA of the CDR3: TGTGCCAGCAGTTACTCAGGGACAGGGGTGGGTCAGCCCCAGCATTTT. Its translation is CASSYSGTGVGQPQHF.

Relative to its sample, this clone is medium-sized. This chain links TRBV13 with TRBJ1-4; a weak D match, TRBD1 (6 bases). Per the germline V gene, CDR1 is PRHDT and CDR2 is FYEKMQ (reference sequence). This CDR3 is built from 15 residues. The germline V and J ends were trimmed by 2 bases and 10 bases, with 17 bases remaining between them. CDR3 sequence: CASSLLGHDSGKLFF. CDR3 in DNA: TGTGCCAGCAGCTTACTGGGACATGATTCAGGAAAACTGTTTTTT.